This passage covers 21 T cell receptor beta chains from one sample sequenced in a study of blood T cell repertoires in COVID-19. The data were produced by immunoSEQ multiplex PCR, yet TCRdb's version contains in-frame clones alone and is incomplete. The sample lists over 200,000 clones, 75% to 90% seen once, with 4.5% to 5.5% in the top ten. Material for sequencing was peripheral blood. The receptors were sampled from a human donor in a cohort sampled during active COVID-19.

V gene TRBV9 combines with J gene TRBJ1-1; 8 nucleotides line up with TRBD1. The ends lost 3 bases at V and 3 bases at J; junction bases unmatched: 4. Germline V gene lookup returns CDR1 SGDLS and CDR2 YYNGEE. The CDR3 is 14 amino acids. CDR3 loop: CASSGNRGDTEAFF. The CDR3 DNA reads TGTGCCAGCAGCGGGAACAGGGGGGACACTGAAGCTTTCTTT.

This clone was recorded once. V is TRBV5-1 and J is TRBJ2-4; D not resolved. Trimming removed 7 bases at V and 5 bases at J, with 13 bases between. Germline loops: CDR1 SGHRS, CDR2 YFSETQ. This CDR3 comprises 13 residues. The CDR3 sequence: CASSLNPENIQYF. CDR3 coding DNA: TGCGCCAGCTCTCTCAACCCGGAAAACATTCAGTACTTC.

The CDR3 here is CASSLVAGGYNEQFF. CDR3 DNA: TGCGCCAGCAGCTTGGTAGCGGGAGGCTACAATGAGCAGTTCTTC. The chain carries TRBV5-1 and TRBJ2-1; TRBD2 agrees at 10 bases. The V gene's germline CDR1 is SGHRS and CDR2 YFSETQ. This CDR3 has 15 amino acids. V dropped 0 bases and J dropped 3; count of bases not matched to a gene: 0.

The genes are TRBV18 and TRBJ2-7, with TRBD1 matching 8 bases. The CDR3 sequence is 15 residues long. CDR1 and CDR2 from the germline V gene are KGHSH and LQKENI. With 5 bases clipped from V and 0 bases from J, the junction kept 6 bases outside the gene matches. CDR3 residues: CASSTRQGSSYEQYF. CDR3 bases: TGTGCCAGCTCAACCCGACAGGGGAGCTCCTACGAGCAGTACTTC.

This clone has a single count. This chain links TRBV28 with TRBJ2-7; 12 bases agree with TRBD2. Germline values: CDR1 MDHEN, CDR2 SYDVKM. CDR3 length equals 15 residues. Trimming took 8 bases from V and 3 from J; bases not matched to a gene: 8. The CDR3 sequence is CASRLTSGSVYEQYF. CDR3 DNA: TGTGCCAGCCGTCTGACTAGCGGGAGTGTCTACGAGCAGTACTTC.

The chain carries TRBV4-2 and TRBJ1-2; 11 bases map to TRBD1. This CDR3 comprises 16 residues. The V and J ends lost 1 base and 8 bases, in that order; junction bases with no gene match: 9. Germline lookup yields CDR1 LGHNA and CDR2 YNFKEQ. The CDR3 region is CASSQVLGQGARGYTF. For the CDR3, the DNA is TGTGCCAGCAGCCAAGTCCTAGGACAGGGGGCCAGGGGCTACACCTTC.

The genes are TRBV7-2 and TRBJ2-4; 7 nucleotides agree with TRBD1. Trimming at V came to 4 bases and at J to 6 bases, leaving 9 bases not matched to a gene. CDR1 SGHTA and CDR2 FQGNSA come from the germline V gene. The CDR3 loop spans 15 amino acids. CDR3 sequence (DNA): TGTGCCAGCAGCTCGCATAGGGGGCAGGGAAACATTCAGTACTTC. Translation gives CASSSHRGQGNIQYF.

Notes on this clone: Other DNA sequences in the same sample also yield this CDR3. The chain couples TRBV7-2 to TRBJ2-7, with TRBD2 matching 9 bases. J was trimmed by 3 bases and V by 3 bases; bases with no gene match: 3. There are 14 residues in the CDR3. Germline V CDR1 and CDR2: SGHTA, FQGNSA. The CDR3 is CASSLGLASYEQYF. The CDR3 DNA is TGTGCCAGCAGCTTGGGACTAGCCAGCTACGAGCAGTACTTC.

This chain links TRBV10-3 with TRBJ1-6; D is possibly TRBD1 (6 bases). Germline V CDR1 and CDR2: ENHRY, SYGVKD. Deletions cut 4 bases from V and 9 bases from J, with 10 bases between. CDR3 length equals 13 residues. CDR3 nucleotides: TGTGCCATCAGTGGACAGGCCCTTTCACCCCTCCACTTT. Encoded protein: CAISGQALSPLHF.

This clone came up a few times. The rearrangement joins TRBV7-9 to TRBJ2-1; no definite D call. The germline CDR1 and CDR2 sequences are SEHNR and FQNEAQ (reference sequence). The CDR3 consists of 13 residues. Trimming removed 4 bases at V and 3 bases at J, with 7 bases between. CDR3 sequence (DNA): TGTGCCAGCAGCTCTGGAGTCTACAATGAGCAGTTCTTC. Protein sequence: CASSSGVYNEQFF. The whole variable domain, remainder taken from reference TRBV7-9 and TRBJ2-1, is DTGVSQNPRHKITKRGQNVTFRCDPISEHNRLYWYRQTLGQGPEFLTYFQNEAQLEKSRLLSDRFSAERPKGSFSTLEIQRTEQGDSAMYLCASSSGVYNEQFFGPGTRLTVL.

The CDR3 sequence: CASSQTPPGTETEAFF. The CDR3 coding sequence is TGTGCCAGCAGCCAAACCCCTCCCGGGACAGAAACTGAAGCTTTCTTT. J is TRBJ1-1 and V is TRBV3-1 (or the pseudogene TRBV3-2), with 7 nucleotides matching TRBD1. The CDR3 contains 16 residues. The V and J ends lost 2 bases and 5 bases, in that order; junction bases with no gene match: 11. Germline V lookup: CDR1 LGHDT, CDR2 YNNKEL (reference sequence).

The chain has TRBV4-2 and TRBJ1-1; no definite D call. Germline V CDR1 and CDR2: LGHNA, YNFKEQ. The CDR3 sequence is 14 residues long. V was clipped by 2 bases and J by 10 bases, with 17 bases between them. The CDR3 spells CASSQSAQIPGAFF. The CDR3 nucleotides read TGTGCCAGCAGCCAATCGGCACAGATCCCTGGAGCTTTCTTT.

The chain links TRBV21-1 to TRBJ2-5; no DNA check was done on the table's D call, TRBD2. TRBV21-1 is a pseudogene locus. There are 17 residues in the CDR3. CDR3: CASSKGGLAGVGETQYF. Written as DNA, the CDR3 is TGTGCCAGCAGCAAAGGGGGGCTAGCGGGAGTTGGGGAGACCCAGTACTTC.

The chain combines TRBV28 with TRBJ2-1; 8 positions match TRBD1. The germline gives CDR1 MDHEN, CDR2 SYDVKM. V was clipped by 1 base and J by 7 bases; unmatched bases: 3. The CDR3 consists of 14 residues. The CDR3 region is CASSLFTGGNEQFF. The CDR3 DNA sequence: TGTGCCAGCAGTTTATTCACAGGGGGAAATGAGCAGTTCTTC.

The chain has TRBV28 and TRBJ1-1, with D possibly TRBD1 on 5 matching bases. The V and J ends lost 6 bases and 0 bases respectively, with 11 bases between them. The CDR3 is 14 residues long. Germline loops: CDR1 MDHEN, CDR2 SYDVKM. The CDR3 sequence: CASSERDLNTEAFF. In DNA, the CDR3 is TGTGCCAGCAGCGAGCGGGACCTGAACACTGAAGCTTTCTTT.

The chain links TRBV6-5 to TRBJ2-7; 10 bases map to TRBD1. The V gene's germline CDR1 is MNHEY and CDR2 SVGAGI. The CDR3 has 13 amino acids. V shed 6 bases, J shed 2 bases, and the junction held 1 base outside the gene matches. Written as DNA, the CDR3 is TGTGCCAGCAGGGGACAGGGGCCCTACGAGCAGTACTTC. Its protein product is CASRGQGPYEQYF.

The chain carries TRBV3-1 (or the pseudogene TRBV3-2) and TRBJ2-1; 12 bases fit TRBD2. CDR1 LGHDT and CDR2 YNNKEL come from the germline V gene (reference sequence). This CDR3 is built from 17 residues. V shed 1 base and J 3 bases; nucleotides not matched to a gene: 4. The CDR3 DNA is TGTGCCAGCAGCCAAGCCCCGGGACTAGCGGGCTACAATGAGCAGTTCTTC. Protein: CASSQAPGLAGYNEQFF.

J is TRBJ2-1 and V is TRBV7-3; 10 nucleotides agree with TRBD1. CDR3 length: 15 amino acids. Germline loops: CDR1 SGHTA, CDR2 FQGTGA. The V gene end was trimmed by 7 bases and the J gene end by 4 bases; junction bases not matched to a gene: 7. CDR3: CASTKTGGAYNEQFF. The CDR3 DNA sequence: TGTGCCAGCACCAAGACAGGGGGCGCTTACAATGAGCAGTTCTTC.

The gene calls are TRBV5-6 and TRBJ1-2; the match to TRBD1 covers 8 bases. V was clipped by 4 bases and J by 1 base; unmatched bases: 9. Per germline, CDR1 SGHDT and CDR2 YYEEEE. The CDR3 extends over 16 amino acids. As DNA, the CDR3 is TGTGCCAGCAGCCTACAGCAGGGGGCGAGTAACTATGGCTACACCTTC. Amino acids: CASSLQQGASNYGYTF.

This chain connects TRBV5-6 to TRBJ2-7; the match to TRBD2 covers 8 bases. V lost 4 bases, J lost 4 bases, and 4 bases stayed unmatched. In germline, CDR1 is SGHDT, CDR2 YYEEEE. This CDR3 spans 13 amino acids. Here the CDR3 reads CASSVGTSYEQYF. CDR3 in DNA: TGTGCCAGCAGCGTCGGGACTAGTTACGAGCAGTACTTC.

The chain joins TRBV19 to TRBJ2-7, with D perhaps TRBD1 (6 bases). Trimming pared 1 base from V and 6 bases from J, leaving 13 bases between. The CDR3 has 14 amino acids. Per the germline V gene, CDR1 is LNHDA and CDR2 is SQIVND (reference sequence). The CDR3 sequence is CASSIGVQGLEQYF. The CDR3, as DNA: TGTGCCAGTAGTATAGGGGTCCAGGGGCTCGAGCAGTACTTC.